This TCR beta chain was recorded in a study of T cells in Graves' hyperthyroidism and ophthalmopathy. Study overall: Sampling of peripheral blood happened at initial diagnosis, prior to any treatment.

This clonotype was recorded many times. The antigen remains unidentified. Template material for amplifying TCR beta CDR3 regions consisted of RNA transcripts. The HTBI set primed first-round TCR CDR3 RT-PCR. TCRdb used MiXCR to reprocess the multiplex PCR reads, holding one entry per CDR3 protein. Here the sample spans roughly 40,000 distinct CDR3 sequences, 52% being singletons. The authors took PBMCs from 10 ml fresh peripheral blood. The CDR3 loop spans 13 amino acids. With 8 bases removed from V and 8 bases from J, the gap between germline ends came to 18 bases. Germline CDR1 SEHNR, CDR2 FQNEAQ (reference sequence). Study results and caveats: With a median lead of about six months before onset, the model predicted ophthalmopathy. Blood shared most expanded thyroid clonotypes above 0.001.

The V and J genes are TRBV7-9 and TRBJ1-2; tentatively, D is TRBD1 (5 bases). Sequencing was done on a sample of blood. The TCR sequence derives from a man between 40 and 49 years old with Graves' ophthalmopathy. CDR3 sequence (DNA): TGTGCCAGCCGACCGGGAGGGGCGCAAGGCTACACCTTC. Translating gives CASRPGGAQGYTF.